This T cell receptor beta chain appears in the sequencing data of a study of T cell responses to AZD1222 COVID-19 vaccine. About the study: Analyses pooled second doses at about 4 or about 12 weeks. Study conclusions and caveats: A reported finding is that nearly half of spike-specific TCRs target unmutated variant regions. In a largely white British group with more females than males, clonal diversity was possibly underestimated.

Method: immunoSEQ multiplex PCR; TCRdb's copy keeps in-frame clones and lacks some. The sample carries approximately 110,000 clones, 80% to 90% recorded once. Comments on this clone: Its antigen remains unknown. The sample carries other DNA sequences with the same CDR3.

J was trimmed by 3 bases and V by 6 bases; bases with no gene match: 2. The CDR3 has 13 amino acids. In germline, CDR1 is MNHEY, CDR2 SVGAGI. The specimen was peripheral blood, collected on day 0 of AZD1222 vaccination. This TCR was sampled from an adult in good health. The gene calls are TRBV6-5 and TRBJ2-7, with 10 bases fitting TRBD1. CDR3 protein: CASRRTGGYEQYF. The CDR3 DNA follows: TGTGCCAGCAGGAGGACAGGGGGCTACGAGCAGTACTTC.